One sample yielded the 24 T cell receptor beta chains listed below, sequenced in a study. TCRdb reprocessed the 5' RACE reads via MiXCR and lists one record per CDR3 protein. The sample has around 11,000 distinct CDR3 sequences, under 35% seen once. Cells sorted as Tregs were CD4+, CD25+ and CD127-/low. Sequencing was done on a sample of Tregs sorted from a lymph node. Receptors originate from a female donor with breast cancer.

The chain employs TRBV5-4 and TRBJ2-6; no clear D. The CDR3 covers 15 residues. CDR1 and CDR2 (germline): SGHNT, YYREEE (reference sequence). With 2 bases removed from V and 0 bases from J, the gap between germline ends came to 6 bases. This CDR3 reads CASSLDISGANVLTF. CDR3 nucleotides: TGTGCCAGCAGCTTAGATATCTCTGGGGCCAACGTCCTGACTTTC.

The CDR3 nucleotides are TGTGCCAGCAGTTATGGGACTAGCGGGAGTTTCGACAATGAGCAGTTCTTC. As protein: CASSYGTSGSFDNEQFF. This sequence joins TRBV6-5 and TRBJ2-1; 14 nucleotides match TRBD2. The V gene end was trimmed by 3 bases and the J gene end by 5 bases; junction bases not matched to a gene: 6. The CDR3 loop spans 17 amino acids. CDR1 is MNHEY and CDR2 is SVGAGI in the germline V gene.

The table lists this clonotype with many counts. This chain links TRBV12-3 or TRBV12-4 with TRBJ1-1; D might be TRBD1 (6 bases). The V gene lost 1 base and the J gene lost 4 bases, with 13 bases spanning the gap. CDR3 length equals 15 residues. CDR3 in amino acids: CASSLGGRGGTEAFF. In DNA, the CDR3 is TGTGCCAGCAGTTTAGGTGGCAGGGGAGGCACTGAAGCTTTCTTT.

The genes are TRBV7-9 and TRBJ2-2; no clear D gene. V was pared by 8 bases and J by 5 bases, with 9 bases between. This CDR3 is 12 amino acids long. Germline loops: CDR1 SEHNR, CDR2 FQNEAQ (reference sequence). The CDR3: CASANRTGELFF. CDR3 coding DNA: TGTGCCAGCGCAAACCGTACCGGGGAGCTGTTTTTT.

A remark on this clonotype: A much larger clone lies a single base off, so this may be a read error. This chain joins TRBV20-1 and TRBJ1-5, with D uncertain. The germline gives CDR1 DFQATT, CDR2 SNEGSKA (reference sequence). The V end was cut by 3 bases, the J end by 3 bases, with 9 bases between. The CDR3 runs 13 residues. CDR3 sequence reads: CSARETINQPQHF. The CDR3 DNA reads as TGCAGTGCTAGGGAAACCATCAATCAGCCCCAGCATTTT.

This clonotype has ten or more counts. The chain employs TRBV27 and TRBJ2-7; 8 bases line up with TRBD2. Unmatched junction bases numbered 7, after V lost 2 bases and J lost 4 bases. Germline lookup yields CDR1 MNHEY and CDR2 SMNVEV (reference sequence). The CDR3 length is 15 residues. CDR3 DNA sequence: TGTGCCAGCAGTTTAGGGGCGGGAGGTATGTACGAGCAGTACTTC. Protein product: CASSLGAGGMYEQYF.

The chain has TRBV10-3 and TRBJ2-1; 8 bases are a match to TRBD2. CDR3 length: 15 amino acids. J lost 6 bases, V lost 10 bases, and 14 bases had no gene match. Germline V CDR1 and CDR2: ENHRY, SYGVKD. The CDR3 spells CATDRGLASSNEQFF. CDR3 DNA: TGTGCCACCGACCGAGGACTAGCCTCTAGCAATGAGCAGTTCTTC.

This clonotype rates as medium-sized. The chain uses TRBV11-1 and TRBJ2-7; 14 bases agree with TRBD2. V was pared by 5 bases and J by 3 bases, with 3 bases of the junction left unmatched. Germline CDR1 is SGHAT and CDR2 is FQDESV (reference sequence). The CDR3 runs to 15 residues. The CDR3 protein is CASSPGTSGSYEQYF. The CDR3 DNA is TGTGCCAGCAGCCCAGGGACTAGCGGGAGCTACGAGCAGTACTTC. The entire variable domain, with the rest obtained from reference TRBV11-1 and TRBJ2-7, is as follows: EAEVAQSPRYKITEKSQAVAFWCDPISGHATLYWYRQILGQGPELLVQFQDESVVDDSQLPKDRFSAERLKGVDSTLKIQPAELGDSAMYLCASSPGTSGSYEQYFGPGTRLTVT.

On this clonotype itself: The germline gene is not matched at one end of the junction; a read error may be the cause. The chain is built from TRBV6-2 or TRBV6-3 and TRBJ2-7, with 9 bases aligning to TRBD2. This CDR3 contains 15 residues. Germline-derived CDR1 and CDR2 are MNHEY and SVGEGT. In DNA, the CDR3 is TGTGCCAGCAGTAGAGAGCGGGAGGCCCCCTACGGGCAGTACTTC. Protein product: CASSREREAPYGQYF.

This clonotype was seen only a few times. V is TRBV10-1 and J is TRBJ1-1; D not certain. From germline, CDR1 is WNHNN and CDR2 SYGVQD (reference sequence). The V end lost 4 bases, the J end lost 6 bases, and 15 bases lay between the germline ends. The CDR3 runs 14 residues. The chain's CDR3 is CASSVSIVTAEAFF. CDR3 coding DNA: TGCGCCAGCAGTGTGTCGATTGTCACGGCTGAAGCTTTCTTT.

By frequency in the sample, this clonotype is medium-sized (0.01 to 0.1%). The V call is TRBV12-3 or TRBV12-4, the J call TRBJ1-5; the D gene is possibly TRBD1 (5 bases). The V end lost 4 bases, the J end lost 12 bases, and 13 bases lay between the germline ends. The CDR3 runs to 12 residues. CDR3 sequence (DNA): TGTGCCAGCAGTTCGGGGACCAAAAACCAGCATTTT. Translating gives CASSSGTKNQHF.

This clonotype has a handful of counts. V gene TRBV6-1 combines with J gene TRBJ2-1, with TRBD2 identical over 10 bases. From germline, CDR1 is MNHNS and CDR2 SASEGT. V shed 6 bases, J shed 4 bases, and the junction held 6 bases outside the gene matches. This CDR3 spans 15 amino acids. The CDR3 nucleotides are TGTGCCAGCAGGATTGTAGCGGGAGGTTACAATGAGCAGTTCTTC. The encoded protein is CASRIVAGGYNEQFF.

By share, this clonotype ranks as medium-sized. CDR3 in amino acids: CASSFGTGGSEAFF. The CDR3 coding sequence is TGCGCCAGCAGCTTTGGGACAGGGGGGTCTGAAGCTTTCTTT. The chain has TRBV5-1 and TRBJ1-1, with 11 bases fitting TRBD1. The V and J ends lost 2 bases and 6 bases, in that order; junction bases with no gene match: 3. The CDR3 contains 14 residues. In germline, CDR1 is SGHRS, CDR2 YFSETQ.

This clonotype was seen at least ten times. A much larger clone lies a single base off, so this may be a read error. The chain combines TRBV29-1 with TRBJ1-1; D may be TRBD1 (6 bases). The CDR3 covers 14 residues. Germline V gene lookup returns CDR1 SQVTM and CDR2 ANQGSEA. V was shortened by 3 bases and J by 5 bases, with 16 bases between the two germline ends. CDR3 nucleotide sequence: TGCAGCGTTGACAGGGGATCGGTGGAGACTGAAGCTTTCTTT. This translates into CSVDRGSVETEAFF. Together with reference TRBV29-1 and TRBJ1-1, the CDR3 gives the full variable domain: SAVISQKPSRDICQRGTSLTIQCQVDSQVTMMFWYRQQPGQSLTLIATANQGSEATYESGFVIDKFPISRPNLTFSTLTVSNMSPEDSSIYLCSVDRGSVETEAFFGQGTRLTVV.

In its sample, this clonotype was seen a few times. A much larger clone lies one base from this, so it may be a read error. V gene TRBV27 combines with J gene TRBJ1-5; D is uncertain. The CDR3 runs to 14 residues. Germline lookup yields CDR1 MNHEY and CDR2 SMNVEV (reference sequence). The germline V and J ends were trimmed by 3 bases and 6 bases, with 12 bases remaining between them. For the CDR3, the DNA is TGTGCCAGCAGTTTTGGAGGGCATGCTCAGCCCCAGCATTTT. This codes for CASSFGGHAQPQHF.

This clonotype was seen at least ten times. This chain links TRBV7-9 with TRBJ1-1; D not certain. The CDR3 covers 12 residues. The V end was cut by 5 bases, the J end by 4 bases, with 8 bases between. Germline V gene data show CDR1 as SEHNR and CDR2 as FQNEAQ (reference sequence). CDR3 in amino acids: CASSPRGTEAFF. DNA for the CDR3: TGTGCCAGCAGCCCCCGTGGCACTGAAGCTTTCTTT.

On this clonotype itself: The missing conserved phenylalanine or tryptophan at the end of this CDR3 makes a read error likely. The chain combines TRBV6-5 with TRBJ1-1; D unclear. Germline assignment: CDR1 MNHEY and CDR2 SVGAGI. V lost 6 bases and J 1 base, leaving 15 bases between the germline ends. This CDR3 spans 15 amino acids. The CDR3 loop reads CASSPGSWENTEAFL. The DNA for the CDR3 is TGTGCCAGCAGCCCAGGCAGTTGGGAGAACACTGAAGCTTTCCTT.

The J gene is TRBJ2-7, the V gene TRBV20-1; TRBD2 is a possible D gene (6 bases). This CDR3 contains 14 residues. Germline loops: CDR1 DFQATT, CDR2 SNEGSKA (reference sequence). V was shortened by 1 base and J by 4 bases, with 14 bases between the two germline ends. CDR3 loop: CSARALATTYEQYF. Here the CDR3 DNA reads TGCAGTGCTAGAGCGCTAGCGACCACATACGAGCAGTACTTC.

This chain uses TRBV5-1 with TRBJ2-1, with 9 bases identical to TRBD2. Germline assignment: CDR1 SGHRS and CDR2 YFSETQ. The V gene end was trimmed by 4 bases and the J gene end by 9 bases; junction bases not matched to a gene: 11. This CDR3 comprises 15 residues. The CDR3 nucleotides are TGCGCCAGCAGCGGGGATCCCGGGACTAGCACTGAGCAGTTCTTC. Protein sequence: CASSGDPGTSTEQFF.

Comment on this clonotype: One base away lies a much larger clone, so this may be a sequencing read error. The V and J genes are TRBV4-1 and TRBJ2-1, with 8 bases matching TRBD1. CDR1 is MGHRA, CDR2 YSYEKL, per germline. CDR3 size: 15 residues. Trimming took 4 bases from V and 8 from J; bases not matched to a gene: 10. As DNA, the CDR3 is TGCGCCAGCAGCCGAGTGTGGACAGGGTTGGATGAGCAGTTCTTC. Translated, it gives CASSRVWTGLDEQFF.

This clonotype was recorded many times. The chain joins TRBV21-1 to TRBJ1-5; the table's D call of TRBD1 was not tested on the DNA. TRBV21-1 is marked as a pseudogene. The CDR3 totals 16 residues. The CDR3 loop reads CASSKRVGASNQPQHF. The CDR3, as DNA: TGTGCCAGCAGCAAGAGGGTTGGGGCTAGCAATCAGCCCCAGCATTTT.

A note on this clonotype: A much larger clone differs by one base, so this may be a read error. The chain employs TRBV12-3 or TRBV12-4 and TRBJ2-1; D is undetermined. CDR3 length equals 13 residues. The V gene lost 5 bases and the J gene lost 9 bases, with 14 bases spanning the gap. The CDR3 DNA follows: TGTGCCAGCAGTCCCCATAGGTTCGGTGAGCAGTTCTTC. Protein: CASSPHRFGEQFF.

This clonotype is labeled medium-sized. The chain carries TRBV9 and TRBJ1-5; D is ambiguous. Per the germline V gene, CDR1 is SGDLS and CDR2 is YYNGEE. This CDR3 has 15 residues. V was clipped by 2 bases and J by 0 bases, with 9 bases between them. This chain's CDR3 is CASSVSGDSNQPQHF. As DNA, the CDR3 is TGTGCCAGCAGCGTGAGTGGGGATAGCAATCAGCCCCAGCATTTT.

V gene TRBV20-1 combines with J gene TRBJ2-1; D unclear. Trimming cost V 1 base and J 3 bases, with 10 bases left between them. This CDR3 is 14 amino acids long. CDR1 DFQATT and CDR2 SNEGSKA come from the germline V gene (reference sequence). The CDR3 spells CSARVCRDYNEQFF. In nucleotides, the CDR3 is TGCAGTGCTAGAGTTTGCAGAGACTACAATGAGCAGTTCTTC.